Below, 25 T cell receptor beta chains from the same sample are listed, as sequenced in a study of glioma-infiltrating T cells after dendritic cell vaccination. This sample's time point: after dendritic cell vaccination, including at tumor progression/relapse. The repertoire was sequenced with immunoSEQ multiplex PCR; TCRdb's copy has only in-frame clones and lacks some. This sample has tens of thousands of clones, with roughly four fifths found just once. Here the sequenced sample was blood, taken after dendritic cell vaccination. The receptors shown here come from a human donor with glioblastoma.

CDR3 DNA: TGTGCCAGCTCAGCTGATGGTGGCCGGGGTGGAGAAAAACTGTTTTTT. Its translation is CASSADGGRGGEKLFF. This sequence joins TRBV18 and TRBJ1-4, with D unclear. The germline CDR1 and CDR2 sequences are KGHSH and LQKENI. V lost 5 bases to trimming and J lost 8 bases, with 21 bases between them. This CDR3 comprises 16 residues.

This chain uses TRBV2 with TRBJ2-2; TRBD1 aligns across 7 bases. With 4 bases clipped from V and 3 bases from J, the junction kept 2 bases outside the gene matches. This CDR3 is built from 14 residues. The germline gives CDR1 SNHLY, CDR2 FYNNEI. The CDR3 DNA sequence: TGTGCCAGCAGTGGAACAGGGGACACCGGGGAGCTGTTTTTT. Translating it yields CASSGTGDTGELFF.

This chain uses TRBV6-1 with TRBJ2-7; D call uncertain. There are 13 residues in the CDR3. V lost 5 bases to trimming and J lost 4 bases, with 12 bases between them. Germline lookup yields CDR1 MNHNS and CDR2 SASEGT. The CDR3 nucleotides are TGTGCCAGCAGTTTCGCCAGGATTTACGAGCAGTACTTC. Its protein product is CASSFARIYEQYF.

J is TRBJ2-5 and V is TRBV6-4, with TRBD2 matching 12 bases. This CDR3 is 15 amino acids long. The J segment lost 4 bases and the V segment lost 8 bases, leaving 8 bases of the junction unmatched. The germline CDR1 and CDR2 sequences are MRHNA and SNTAGT. In nucleotides, the CDR3 is TGTGCCAGCGCGCCCTCGGGACTAGCGGGAGAGACCCAGTACTTC. It encodes CASAPSGLAGETQYF.

The genes are TRBV9 and TRBJ1-1, with D maybe TRBD1 (5 bases). Germline-derived CDR1 and CDR2 are SGDLS and YYNGEE. With 5 bases removed from V and 3 bases from J, the gap between germline ends came to 14 bases. This CDR3 contains 14 residues. The CDR3 protein is CASSPRQGHTEAFF. As DNA, the CDR3 is TGTGCCAGCAGTCCACGCCAGGGCCACACTGAAGCTTTCTTT.

The chain has TRBV19 and TRBJ1-5, with D possibly matching TRBD1 (5 bases). V dropped 2 bases and J dropped 6 bases, with 14 bases sitting between them. The CDR3 is 15 residues long. Germline values: CDR1 LNHDA, CDR2 SQIVND (reference sequence). This CDR3 is CASSISITGSQPQHF. The CDR3 coding sequence is TGTGCCAGTAGTATAAGCATTACAGGCAGTCAGCCCCAGCATTTT. Together with reference TRBV19 and TRBJ1-5, the CDR3 gives the full variable domain: DGGITQSPKYLFRKEGQNVTLSCEQNLNHDAMYWYRQDPGQGLRLIYYSQIVNDFQKGDIAEGYSVSREKKESFPLTVTSAQKNPTAFYLCASSISITGSQPQHFGDGTRLSIL.

The chain uses TRBV9 and TRBJ1-5, with 11 bases matching TRBD1. The trim removed 4 bases at V and 6 bases at J, leaving 3 bases unmatched. The CDR3 covers 14 residues. The germline CDR1 and CDR2 sequences are SGDLS and YYNGEE. CDR3 nucleotides: TGTGCCAGCAGCAGGACAGGGGGCAGTCAGCCCCAGCATTTT. Its translation: CASSRTGGSQPQHF.

V gene TRBV10-3 combines with J gene TRBJ1-3; 7 nucleotides line up with TRBD1. The germline gives CDR1 ENHRY, CDR2 SYGVKD. This CDR3 has 16 residues. The J segment lost 1 base and the V segment lost 10 bases, leaving 13 bases of the junction unmatched. The CDR3 region is CANPFGQVRSGNTIYF. CDR3 nucleotide sequence: TGTGCCAACCCTTTCGGACAGGTCAGATCTGGAAACACCATATATTTT.

This clone occurred a few times. V is TRBV13 and J is TRBJ2-3; 9 bases align to TRBD2. The CDR3 spans 17 residues. The germline V gene has CDR1 PRHDT and CDR2 FYEKMQ (reference sequence). The ends lost 4 bases at V and 3 bases at J; junction bases unmatched: 11. The CDR3 DNA is TGTGCCAGCAGCTCTAGGCCGGGACTAGCTGGAACAGATACGCAGTATTTT. Its translation is CASSSRPGLAGTDTQYF.

V usage is TRBV5-1 and J usage is TRBJ2-2, with D possibly matching TRBD1 (6 bases). In germline, CDR1 is SGHRS, CDR2 YFSETQ. Trimming left V 3 bases short and J 0 bases short, with 6 bases between. CDR3 length: 14 amino acids. The CDR3 region is CASSWTANTGELFF. The CDR3 DNA follows: TGCGCCAGCAGCTGGACAGCGAACACCGGGGAGCTGTTTTTT.

This clone appeared many times. The chain uses TRBV7-9 and TRBJ2-7; TRBD1 agrees at 9 bases. The CDR3 extends over 15 amino acids. Germline CDR1 is SEHNR and CDR2 is FQNEAQ (reference sequence). Trimming took 1 base from V and 5 from J; bases not matched to a gene: 6. The CDR3 nucleotides are TGTGCCAGCAGCTTAGGCTGGACAGGGGTTGACGAGCAGTACTTC. This translates into CASSLGWTGVDEQYF.

This chain joins TRBV5-4 and TRBJ1-1, with 9 bases aligning to TRBD1. This CDR3 has 16 residues. Germline CDR1 SGHNT, CDR2 YYREEE (reference sequence). The ends lost 4 bases at V and 5 bases at J; junction bases unmatched: 12. For the CDR3, the DNA is TGTGCCAGCAGCCACCCTCAGGGACAGGGAGTGACTGAAGCTTTCTTT. This gives the protein CASSHPQGQGVTEAFF.

This clone was seen a few times. The V and J genes are TRBV2 and TRBJ1-2; no clear D. V was clipped by 4 bases and J by 8 bases, with 17 bases between them. This CDR3 spans 14 amino acids. Germline V gene data show CDR1 as SNHLY and CDR2 as FYNNEI. This chain's CDR3 is CASSVNTLPRGYTF. The CDR3 bases are TGTGCCAGCAGTGTAAACACACTACCTAGAGGCTACACCTTC.

This clone was counted a few times. V and J are TRBV7-9 and TRBJ2-6; D is possibly TRBD2 (5 bases). This CDR3 is 16 amino acids long. The germline V gene encodes CDR1 SEHNR and CDR2 FQNEAQ (reference sequence). Trimming took 1 base from V and 0 from J, leaving 7 bases between them. The CDR3 region has the DNA TGTGCCAGCAGCTTAGTCGGGGTCTCTGGGGCCAACGTCCTGACTTTC. Translation gives CASSLVGVSGANVLTF.

The chain has TRBV5-8 and TRBJ1-2; D is undetermined. Trimming shortened V by 2 bases and J by 3 bases, and 11 bases separated the two germline ends. This CDR3 has 14 amino acids. Germline-derived CDR1 and CDR2 are SGHTS and YDEGEE. CDR3 DNA: TGTGCCAGCAGCTTTACCCGGGATGACTATGGCTACACCTTC. It codes for CASSFTRDDYGYTF.

CDR3 DNA: TGTGCCAGCAGTGCCCGACCAGGGTCCTTCTATGGCTACACCTTC. It specifies CASSARPGSFYGYTF. J is TRBJ1-2 and V is TRBV6-5, with TRBD1 as a possible D gene (5 bases). The germline V gene has CDR1 MNHEY and CDR2 SVGAGI. The CDR3 is 15 amino acids. V lost 5 bases and J lost 4, with 17 bases in between.

The genes are TRBV9 and TRBJ2-2, with D possibly TRBD1 on 6 matching bases. The CDR3 contains 18 residues. Trimming cost V 4 bases and J 0 bases, with 19 bases left between them. CDR1 and CDR2 (germline): SGDLS, YYNGEE. The CDR3 is CASSLGPFGGSNTGELFF. Written as DNA, the CDR3 is TGTGCCAGCAGCCTTGGACCCTTTGGGGGCTCGAACACCGGGGAGCTGTTTTTT.

J is TRBJ2-7 and V is TRBV15, with TRBD1 identical over 11 bases. Germline V CDR1 and CDR2: LNHNV, YYDKDF (reference sequence). This CDR3 comprises 15 residues. The V and J ends lost 5 bases and 5 bases, in that order; junction bases with no gene match: 8. The CDR3 sequence is CATSFMGTGGDEQYF. CDR3 in DNA: TGTGCCACCAGCTTCATGGGGACAGGGGGTGACGAGCAGTACTTC.

The V gene is TRBV5-1, the J gene TRBJ1-1; perhaps TRBD1 as D (5 bases). This CDR3 is built from 13 residues. In germline, CDR1 is SGHRS, CDR2 YFSETQ. V was clipped by 4 bases and J by 1 base, with 8 bases between them. CDR3 sequence: CASSQGPNTEAFF. The CDR3 nucleotides are TGCGCCAGCAGCCAGGGCCCGAACACTGAAGCTTTCTTT.

V usage is TRBV19 and J usage is TRBJ1-5; the D is unclear. CDR3 size: 14 residues. The V gene lost 3 bases and the J gene lost 5 bases, with 11 bases spanning the gap. CDR1 and CDR2 (germline): LNHDA, SQIVND (reference sequence). The CDR3 here is CASSINTQDQPQHF. The CDR3 DNA follows: TGTGCCAGTAGTATTAACACCCAAGATCAGCCCCAGCATTTT.

The chain employs TRBV25-1 and TRBJ2-3; D possibly corresponds to TRBD1 (7 bases). The CDR3 is 16 amino acids. The germline gives CDR1 MGHDK, CDR2 SYGVNS. The V end lost 3 bases, the J end lost 3 bases, and 16 bases lay between the germline ends. CDR3 in DNA: TGTGCCAGCAGTGAGGGGGCGGGACAGTTAACAGATACGCAGTATTTT. It encodes CASSEGAGQLTDTQYF.

The chain has TRBV15 and TRBJ2-1; 7 positions agree with TRBD2. The CDR3 sequence is 16 residues long. Per germline, CDR1 LNHNV and CDR2 YYDKDF (reference sequence). After removal of 1 base from V and 8 bases from J, the junction contained 11 bases not matched to a gene. CDR3: CATSRVMSGVGDEQFF. Written as DNA, the CDR3 is TGTGCCACCAGCAGAGTCATGAGCGGGGTGGGAGATGAGCAGTTCTTC.

This chain links TRBV25-1 with TRBJ1-2; 7 bases are a match to TRBD1. The CDR3 covers 16 residues. The germline CDR1 and CDR2 sequences are MGHDK and SYGVNS. J lost 3 bases, V lost 2 bases, and 9 bases had no gene match. The CDR3 region has the DNA TGTGCCAGCAGTGAAACGGAGGGACAGACCTACTATGGCTACACCTTC. As protein: CASSETEGQTYYGYTF.

The chain couples TRBV7-2 to TRBJ1-1; a weak D match, TRBD1 (5 bases). Germline lookup yields CDR1 SGHTA and CDR2 FQGNSA. Trimming cost V 2 bases and J 5 bases, with 12 bases left between them. The CDR3 covers 14 residues. CDR3 in amino acids: CASSLSLGETEAFF. The CDR3 bases are TGTGCCAGCAGCTTATCTCTAGGGGAAACTGAAGCTTTCTTT. Complete variable domain (other parts from reference TRBV7-2 and TRBJ1-1): GAGVSQSPSNKVTEKGKDVELRCDPISGHTALYWYRQSLGQGLEFLIYFQGNSAPDKSGLPSDRFSAERTGGSVSTLTIQRTQQEDSAVYLCASSLSLGETEAFFGQGTRLTVV.

The chain uses TRBV5-1 and TRBJ2-5; D may be TRBD2 (5 bases). The germline V and J ends were trimmed by 3 bases and 5 bases, with 14 bases remaining between them. The CDR3 totals 14 residues. Germline CDR1 is SGHRS and CDR2 is YFSETQ. The CDR3 nucleotides are TGCGCCAGCAGCTCCCCTGAGGGATCGGAGACCCAGTACTTC. It encodes CASSSPEGSETQYF.